These 20 T cell receptor beta chains originate from one sample sequenced in a study of blood T cell repertoires in COVID-19. Repertoires were generated with immunoSEQ multiplex PCR, while TCRdb's copy carries only in-frame clones and drops some. The sample has about 53,000 clones; 80% to 90% are singletons. The sequencing input was peripheral blood. Every receptor here comes from a man older than 75 with acute or convalescent COVID-19.

This rearrangement joins TRBV2 to TRBJ1-2; 7 bases agree with TRBD1. The CDR3 runs to 14 residues. With V trimmed by 4 bases and J by 1 base, 3 bases remained unmatched. Germline CDR1 is SNHLY and CDR2 is FYNNEI. CDR3 sequence: CASSVDRVNYGYTF. The CDR3 DNA reads as TGTGCCAGCAGTGTTGACAGGGTTAACTATGGCTACACCTTC.

The V call is TRBV2, the J call TRBJ1-5; a weak D match, TRBD1 (5 bases). Trimming shortened V by 7 bases and J by 3 bases, and 16 bases separated the two germline ends. The CDR3 spans 15 residues. Germline-derived CDR1 and CDR2 are SNHLY and FYNNEI. The CDR3 sequence is CASTKQVQDNQPQHF. The CDR3 DNA reads as TGTGCCAGCACAAAACAGGTACAAGACAATCAGCCCCAGCATTTT.

The chain links TRBV28 to TRBJ2-7, with 11 bases aligning to TRBD1. The V and J ends lost 7 bases and 2 bases, in that order; junction bases with no gene match: 4. This CDR3 contains 14 residues. CDR1 and CDR2 from the germline V gene are MDHEN and SYDVKM. CDR3 residues: CASTGTGGAYEQYF. CDR3 nucleotides: TGTGCCAGCACCGGGACAGGGGGGGCCTACGAGCAGTACTTC. The whole variable domain, filled in from reference TRBV28 and TRBJ2-7, reads DVKVTQSSRYLVKRTGEKVFLECVQDMDHENMFWYRQDPGLGLRLIYFSYDVKMKEKGDIPEGYSVSREKKERFSLILESASTNQTSMYLCASTGTGGAYEQYFGPGTRLTVT.

DNA of the CDR3: TGTGCCAGCAGCCCCGGAGAGACCCAGTACTTC. Protein sequence: CASSPGETQYF. This sequence joins TRBV7-2 and TRBJ2-5; D remains unclear. Germline CDR1 SGHTA, CDR2 FQGNSA. The length of the CDR3 is 11 residues. V was cut by 5 bases and J by 4 bases, with 5 bases left in between. The variable domain in full, with the rest retrieved from reference TRBV7-2 and TRBJ2-5, is GAGVSQSPSNKVTEKGKDVELRCDPISGHTALYWYRQSLGQGLEFLIYFQGNSAPDKSGLPSDRFSAERTGGSVSTLTIQRTQQEDSAVYLCASSPGETQYFGPGTRLLVL.

The chain carries TRBV21-1 and TRBJ2-6; TRBD2 reflects the table's D call only, with no check against the DNA. TRBV21-1 is a listed pseudogene. The CDR3 has 19 amino acids. The CDR3 reads CASSKALRRSESGANVLTF. CDR3 in DNA: TGTGCCAGCAGCAAGGCCCTCAGGAGGTCTGAATCTGGGGCCAACGTCCTGACTTTC.

J is TRBJ1-3 and V is TRBV6-1; D is unresolved. CDR3 length: 12 residues. V shed 2 bases and J shed 4 bases, with 3 bases lying between them. Germline CDR1 is MNHNS and CDR2 is SASEGT. The CDR3 DNA sequence: TGTGCCAGCAGTGAACCGGGAAACACCATATATTTT. It specifies CASSEPGNTIYF.

This clone was seen once. This chain connects TRBV6-5 to TRBJ1-4; 7 bases map to TRBD1. Per the germline V gene, CDR1 is MNHEY and CDR2 is SVGAGI. After removal of 6 bases from V and 8 bases from J, the junction contained 6 bases not matched to a gene. The CDR3 is 13 residues long. Here the CDR3 DNA reads TGTGCCAGCAGGGGACAGCTTTTGGAAAAACTGTTTTTT. Amino acid sequence: CASRGQLLEKLFF.

To note about this clone: Other nucleotide sequences in the sample specify the same CDR3. V gene TRBV7-2 combines with J gene TRBJ1-2; D perhaps matches TRBD1 (5 bases). Germline V CDR1 and CDR2: SGHTA, FQGNSA. The germline V and J ends were trimmed by 2 bases and 2 bases, with 6 bases remaining between them. This CDR3 is built from 13 residues. In DNA, the CDR3 is TGTGCCAGCAGCTTACGGGGGAACTATGGCTACACCTTC. This encodes CASSLRGNYGYTF. The entire variable domain, with the rest obtained from reference TRBV7-2 and TRBJ1-2, is as follows: GAGVSQSPSNKVTEKGKDVELRCDPISGHTALYWYRQSLGQGLEFLIYFQGNSAPDKSGLPSDRFSAERTGGSVSTLTIQRTQQEDSAVYLCASSLRGNYGYTFGSGTRLTVV.

In its sample, this clone was seen many times. The chain links TRBV5-1 to TRBJ1-2; 8 bases map to TRBD1. Germline V gene lookup returns CDR1 SGHRS and CDR2 YFSETQ. CDR3 size: 16 residues. J gave up 7 bases and V 0 bases, and 11 bases lay outside the gene matches. CDR3 sequence: CASSLALGRGLIGYTF. CDR3 coding DNA: TGCGCCAGCAGCTTGGCCTTGGGCAGGGGGCTAATTGGCTACACCTTC.

The rearrangement uses TRBV30 and TRBJ1-5; D gene uncertain. V gave up 4 bases and J gave up 5 bases, with 12 bases separating them. Germline CDR1 reads GTSNPN; CDR2 reads SVGIG (reference sequence). The CDR3 sequence is 13 residues long. The CDR3 region is CAWNQRTDQPQHF. CDR3 nucleotide sequence: TGTGCCTGGAACCAACGGACTGATCAGCCCCAGCATTTT.

The CDR3 reads CASSGRGKADTQYF. CDR3 in DNA: TGTGCCAGCAGCGGCAGGGGTAAGGCAGATACGCAGTATTTT. This chain connects TRBV7-2 to TRBJ2-3; tentative D call: TRBD1 (6 bases). The germline V gene encodes CDR1 SGHTA and CDR2 FQGNSA. This CDR3 has 14 amino acids. Trimming took off 5 bases at V and 4 bases at J, with 13 bases between the two ends.

The chain joins TRBV7-8 to TRBJ1-1, with 8 bases aligning to TRBD1. The V gene end was trimmed by 1 base and the J gene end by 4 bases; junction bases not matched to a gene: 14. CDR1 SGHVS and CDR2 FQNEAQ come from the germline V gene. The CDR3 is 18 residues long. This CDR3 is CASSLDWARQGSGTEAFF. Here the CDR3 DNA reads TGTGCCAGCAGCTTAGATTGGGCCCGACAGGGGTCGGGCACTGAAGCTTTCTTT.

A single count supports this clone. For the CDR3, the DNA is TGCGCCAGCAGCCCTGGACAGACGAACACTGAAGCTTTCTTT. This translates into CASSPGQTNTEAFF. This chain links TRBV5-1 with TRBJ1-1; D possibly corresponds to TRBD1 (6 bases). The V and J ends lost 4 bases and 1 base respectively, with 11 bases between them. Germline CDR1 and CDR2: SGHRS and YFSETQ. The CDR3 totals 14 residues.

V gene TRBV5-1 combines with J gene TRBJ2-1; D gene unclear. Germline V gene data show CDR1 as SGHRS and CDR2 as YFSETQ. V shed 4 bases and J shed 3 bases, with 8 bases lying between them. The CDR3 covers 13 residues. DNA of the CDR3: TGCGCCAGCAGCCTAGACGGCTACAATGAGCAGTTCTTC. Translating it yields CASSLDGYNEQFF.

The gene calls are TRBV5-1 and TRBJ2-7; D is unresolved. Germline V gene lookup returns CDR1 SGHRS and CDR2 YFSETQ. The ends were cut back, 3 bases at V and 0 bases at J, with 10 bases in the middle. The CDR3 totals 14 residues. CDR3 amino acids: CASSSITYSYEQYF. The CDR3 region has the DNA TGCGCCAGCAGCTCCATTACATACTCCTACGAGCAGTACTTC.

The chain has TRBV25-1 and TRBJ1-2, with 12 bases fitting TRBD1. The ends lost 6 bases at V and 3 bases at J; junction bases unmatched: 8. The CDR3 has 16 amino acids. Germline V gene sequence: CDR1 MGHDK, CDR2 SYGVNS. CDR3 DNA sequence: TGTGCCAGCAGCGAAAGAGGGACAGGGGGCGACTATGGCTACACCTTC. Translated, it gives CASSERGTGGDYGYTF.

V usage is TRBV6-5 and J usage is TRBJ1-6; TRBD1 aligns across 7 bases. Germline V CDR1 and CDR2: MNHEY, SVGAGI. Losses at the gene ends were 0 bases for V and 9 bases for J; bases not matched to a gene: 5. This CDR3 has 15 residues. The CDR3 loop is CASSYSRQGVSPLHF. The CDR3 region has the DNA TGTGCCAGCAGTTACTCGCGGCAGGGGGTTTCACCCCTCCACTTT.

The CDR3 DNA is TGTGCCAGCAGCTCCCCTGTGGGGGGCTCTGGAAACACCATATATTTT. Encoded protein: CASSSPVGGSGNTIYF. The chain has TRBV7-6 and TRBJ1-3; possible D gene TRBD1, 5 bases. Trimming stripped 4 bases from V and 0 bases from J, with 13 bases between. Germline loops: CDR1 SGHVS, CDR2 FNYEAQ. The CDR3 extends over 16 amino acids.

The chain recombines TRBV5-8 with TRBJ1-5; the D is unclear. Germline lookup yields CDR1 SGHTS and CDR2 YDEGEE. Trimming pared 4 bases from V and 6 bases from J, leaving 8 bases between. This CDR3 has 12 residues. The CDR3 sequence is CASSPSRQPQHF. The CDR3 DNA follows: TGTGCCAGCAGCCCCTCCCGTCAGCCCCAGCATTTT. The complete variable domain, with remaining parts taken from reference TRBV5-8 and TRBJ1-5, reads EAGVTQSPTHLIKTRGQQATLRCSPISGHTSVYWYQQALGLGLQFLLWYDEGEERNRGNFPPRFSGRQFPNYSSELNVNALELEDSALYLCASSPSRQPQHFGDGTRLSIL.

The chain links TRBV11-3 to TRBJ2-1, with D possibly being TRBD2 (5 bases). V lost 5 bases and J 0 bases, leaving 11 bases between the germline ends. The CDR3 is 15 residues long. Germline-derived CDR1 and CDR2 are SGHNT and YENEEA. CDR3 sequence: CASSLFGSSYNEQFF. In DNA form, the CDR3 reads TGTGCCAGCAGCCTCTTTGGGAGCTCCTACAATGAGCAGTTCTTC. Supplemented by reference TRBV11-3 and TRBJ2-1, the full variable domain reads EAGVVQSPRYKIIEKKQPVAFWCNPISGHNTLYWYLQNLGQGPELLIRYENEEAVDDSQLPKDRFSAERLKGVDSTLKIQPAELGDSAVYLCASSLFGSSYNEQFFGPGTRLTVL.